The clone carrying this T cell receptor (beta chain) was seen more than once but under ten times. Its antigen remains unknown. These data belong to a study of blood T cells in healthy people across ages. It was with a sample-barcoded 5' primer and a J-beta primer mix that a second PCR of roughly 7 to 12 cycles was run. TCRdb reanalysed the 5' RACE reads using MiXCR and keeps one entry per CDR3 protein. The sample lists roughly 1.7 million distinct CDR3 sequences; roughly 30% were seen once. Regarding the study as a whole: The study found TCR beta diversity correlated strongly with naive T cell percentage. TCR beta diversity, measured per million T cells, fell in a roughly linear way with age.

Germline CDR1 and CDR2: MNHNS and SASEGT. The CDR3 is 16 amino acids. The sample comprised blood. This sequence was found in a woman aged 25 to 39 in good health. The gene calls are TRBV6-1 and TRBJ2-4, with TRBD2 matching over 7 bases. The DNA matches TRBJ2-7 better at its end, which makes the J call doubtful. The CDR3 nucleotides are TGTGCCAGCAGTGCGGCCAGCGGGATATCCTCCTACGAGCAGTACTTC. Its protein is CASSAASGISSYEQYF.